This T cell receptor beta chain was obtained from a study of spatial heterogeneity in lung cancer. Overall study results and limits: Ubiquitous expanded tumor TCRs were observed in blood more at resection than follow-up.

Via MiXCR, TCRdb re-called the 5' RACE reads, giving one row per CDR3 protein. This sample has 80,000 to 95,000 distinct CDR3 sequences, with about 9.4% found just once. There are many counts of this clonotype. Its specificity is unknown. This CDR3 is built from 14 residues. V was clipped by 3 bases and J by 4 bases, with 12 bases between them. CDR1 KGHSH and CDR2 LQKENI come from the germline V gene. Time point: sample taken at primary tumor resection. From tumor, nontumor lung or frozen PBMC, whole RNA was taken unsorted for sequencing. The clonotype originates from a male donor with early-stage non-small cell lung cancer. The sample here was PBMCs, taken at surgery. This chain connects TRBV18 to TRBJ1-2; D uncertain. DNA of the CDR3: TGTGCCAGCTCACCGTCGGCTACACTCTATGGCTACACCTTC. Translated: CASSPSATLYGYTF.